The present TCR beta chain was sequenced within a study of Tregs in tolerant kidney transplant recipients. Profiled with immunoSEQ multiplex PCR; TCRdb holds only in-frame clones, not every one. Of about 240,000 clones listed, 65% to 85% were seen once; the top ten hold roughly 0.67%. This sequence was found in a human donor in good health. The sequencing sample was made of CD4+ T cells from blood.

The CDR3 bases are TGTGCCAGCAGCTGGACAGGCCGAGAGACCCAGTACTTC. Amino acid sequence: CASSWTGRETQYF. The J gene is TRBJ2-5, the V gene TRBV11-2; 7 nucleotides match TRBD1. The CDR3 extends over 13 amino acids. With 4 bases clipped from V and 4 bases from J, the junction kept 3 bases outside the gene matches. The germline V gene encodes CDR1 SGHAT and CDR2 FQNNGV. Looking up the rest from reference TRBV11-2 and TRBJ2-5 gives the full variable domain: EAGVAQSPRYKIIEKRQSVAFWCNPISGHATLYWYQQILGQGPKLLIQFQNNGVVDDSQLPKDRFSAERLKGVDSTLKIQPAKLEDSAVYLCASSWTGRETQYFGPGTRLLVL.